Given below is one TCR beta chain in context. Antigen unknown. Sorted naive or memory CD4+ cells met CEF peptides for under eleven days. Data came from immunoSEQ multiplex PCR; TCRdb stores just in-frame clones and leaves some out. The table lists tens of thousands of clones, around 80% of them singletons. This sample is drawn from a study of CD4 T cells in relation to SARS-CoV-2 and coronaviruses. V dropped 8 bases and J dropped 1 base, with 5 bases sitting between them. In germline, CDR1 is KGHDR, CDR2 SFDVKD. The CDR3 totals 12 residues. The chain has TRBV24-1 and TRBJ2-1; D not resolved. Material: memory CD4+ T cells from PBMCs, cultured in vitro. The receptor was derived from an adult with COVID-19. This CDR3 is CATTSSYNEQFF. The CDR3 region has the DNA TGTGCCACCACTTCTTCCTACAATGAGCAGTTCTTC.